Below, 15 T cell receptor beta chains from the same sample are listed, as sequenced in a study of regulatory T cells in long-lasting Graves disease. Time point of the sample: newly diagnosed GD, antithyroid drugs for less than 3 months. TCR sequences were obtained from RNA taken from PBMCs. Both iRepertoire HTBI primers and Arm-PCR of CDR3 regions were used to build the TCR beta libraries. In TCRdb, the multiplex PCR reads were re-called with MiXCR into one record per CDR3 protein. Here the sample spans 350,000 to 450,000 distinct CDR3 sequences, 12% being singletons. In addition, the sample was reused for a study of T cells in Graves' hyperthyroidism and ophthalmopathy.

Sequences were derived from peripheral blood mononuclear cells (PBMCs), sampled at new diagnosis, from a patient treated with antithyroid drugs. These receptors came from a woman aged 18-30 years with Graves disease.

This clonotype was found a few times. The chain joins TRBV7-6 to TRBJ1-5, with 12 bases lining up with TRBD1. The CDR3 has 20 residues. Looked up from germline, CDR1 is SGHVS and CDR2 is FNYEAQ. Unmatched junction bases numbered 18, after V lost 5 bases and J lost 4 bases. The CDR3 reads CASSPQGTGGESGWNQPQHF. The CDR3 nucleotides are TGTGCCAGCAGCCCCCAGGGGACAGGGGGCGAATCGGGGTGGAATCAGCCCCAGCATTTT.

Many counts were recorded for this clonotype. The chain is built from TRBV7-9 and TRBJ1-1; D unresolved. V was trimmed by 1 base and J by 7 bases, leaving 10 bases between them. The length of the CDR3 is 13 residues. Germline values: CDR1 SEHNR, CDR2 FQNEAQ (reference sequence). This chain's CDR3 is CASSLENRFEAFF. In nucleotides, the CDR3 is TGTGCCAGCAGCTTAGAAAATCGCTTTGAAGCTTTCTTT.

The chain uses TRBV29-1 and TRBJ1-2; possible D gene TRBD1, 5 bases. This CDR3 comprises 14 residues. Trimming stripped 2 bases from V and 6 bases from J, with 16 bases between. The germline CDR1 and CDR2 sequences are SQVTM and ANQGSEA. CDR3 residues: CSVERDPPLHGYTF. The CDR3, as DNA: TGCAGCGTTGAAAGGGACCCCCCTCTCCATGGCTACACCTTC.

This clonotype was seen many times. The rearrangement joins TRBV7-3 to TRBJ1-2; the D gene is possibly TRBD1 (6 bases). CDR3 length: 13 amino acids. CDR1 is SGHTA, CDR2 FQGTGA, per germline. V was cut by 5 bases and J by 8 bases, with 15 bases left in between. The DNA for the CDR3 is TGTGCCAGCAGCAGTAGGGGGACGGAAGGCTACACCTTC. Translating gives CASSSRGTEGYTF. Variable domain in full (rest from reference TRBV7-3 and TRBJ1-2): GAGVSQTPSNKVTEKGKYVELRCDPISGHTALYWYRQSLGQGPEFLIYFQGTGAADDSGLPNDRFFAVRPEGSVSTLKIQRTERGDSAVYLCASSSRGTEGYTFGSGTRLTVV.

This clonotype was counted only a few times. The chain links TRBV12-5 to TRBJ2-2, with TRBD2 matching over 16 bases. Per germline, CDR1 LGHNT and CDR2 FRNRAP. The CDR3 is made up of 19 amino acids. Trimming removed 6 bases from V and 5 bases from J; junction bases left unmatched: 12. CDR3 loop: CASGSVGTSGRVGTGELFF. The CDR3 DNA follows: TGTGCTAGTGGCTCCGTGGGGACTAGCGGGAGGGTGGGTACCGGGGAGCTGTTTTTT. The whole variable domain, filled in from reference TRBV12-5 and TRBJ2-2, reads DARVTQTPRHKVTEMGQEVTMRCQPILGHNTVFWYRQTMMQGLELLAYFRNRAPLDDSGMPKDRFSAEMPDATLATLKIQPSEPRDSAVYFCASGSVGTSGRVGTGELFFGEGSRLTVL.

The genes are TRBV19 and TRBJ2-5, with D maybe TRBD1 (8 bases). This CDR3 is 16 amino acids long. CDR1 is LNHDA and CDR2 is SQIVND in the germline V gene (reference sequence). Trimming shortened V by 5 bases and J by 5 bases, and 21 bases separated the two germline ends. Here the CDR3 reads CASSLFHRGGKETQYF. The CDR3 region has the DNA TGTGCCAGTAGTCTCTTCCACAGGGGGGGAAAGGAGACCCAGTACTTC.

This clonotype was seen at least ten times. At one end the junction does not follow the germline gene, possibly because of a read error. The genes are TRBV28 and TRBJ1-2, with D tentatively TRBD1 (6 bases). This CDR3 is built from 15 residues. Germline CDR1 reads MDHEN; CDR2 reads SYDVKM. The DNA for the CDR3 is TGTGCCAGCAGTTCGCCCGGGACAAGTAACTCTGGCTACACCTTC. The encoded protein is CASSSPGTSNSGYTF.

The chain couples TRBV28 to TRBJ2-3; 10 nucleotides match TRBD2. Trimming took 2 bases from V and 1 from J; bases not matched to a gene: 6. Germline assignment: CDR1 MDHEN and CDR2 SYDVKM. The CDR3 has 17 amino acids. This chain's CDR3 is CASSLIRLAGGTDTQYF. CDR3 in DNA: TGTGCCAGCAGTTTAATCCGGCTAGCGGGGGGCACAGATACGCAGTATTTT. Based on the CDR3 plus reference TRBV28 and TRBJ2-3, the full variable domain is DVKVTQSSRYLVKRTGEKVFLECVQDMDHENMFWYRQDPGLGLRLIYFSYDVKMKEKGDIPEGYSVSREKKERFSLILESASTNQTSMYLCASSLIRLAGGTDTQYFGPGTRLTVL.

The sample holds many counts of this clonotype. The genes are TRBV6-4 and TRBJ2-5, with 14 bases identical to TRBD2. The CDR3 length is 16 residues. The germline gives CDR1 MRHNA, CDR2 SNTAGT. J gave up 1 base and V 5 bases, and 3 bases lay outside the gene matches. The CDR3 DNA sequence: TGTGCCAGCAGTCCCGGGACTAGCGGGGGCCAAGAGACCCAGTACTTC. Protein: CASSPGTSGGQETQYF.

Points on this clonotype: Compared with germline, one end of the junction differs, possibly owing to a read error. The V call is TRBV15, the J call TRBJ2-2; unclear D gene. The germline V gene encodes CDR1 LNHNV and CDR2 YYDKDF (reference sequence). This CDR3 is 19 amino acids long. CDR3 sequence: CATSRDLYKMGSNTGELFF. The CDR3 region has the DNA TGTGCCACCAGCAGAGATCTGTACAAGATGGGGTCGAACACTGGGGAGCTGTTTTTT.

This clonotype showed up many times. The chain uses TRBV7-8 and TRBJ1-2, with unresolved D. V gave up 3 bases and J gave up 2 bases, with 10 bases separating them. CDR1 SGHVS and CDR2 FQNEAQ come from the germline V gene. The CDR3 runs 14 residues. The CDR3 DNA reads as TGTGCCAGCAGCTTGGTCAATTGGAACTATGGCTACACCTTC. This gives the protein CASSLVNWNYGYTF.

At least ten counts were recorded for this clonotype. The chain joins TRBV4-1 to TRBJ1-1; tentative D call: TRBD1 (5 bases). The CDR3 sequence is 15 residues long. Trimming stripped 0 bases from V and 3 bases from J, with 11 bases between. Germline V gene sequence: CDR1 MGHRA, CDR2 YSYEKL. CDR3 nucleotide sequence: TGCGCCAGCAGCCAAGATAGGGGCAGATACACTGAAGCTTTCTTT. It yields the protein CASSQDRGRYTEAFF.

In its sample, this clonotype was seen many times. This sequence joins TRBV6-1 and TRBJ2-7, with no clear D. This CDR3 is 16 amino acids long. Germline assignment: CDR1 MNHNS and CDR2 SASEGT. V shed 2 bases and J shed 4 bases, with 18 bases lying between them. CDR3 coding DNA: TGTGCCAGCAGTGAAATAATGTCCTCCAAATTTTACGAGCAGTACTTC. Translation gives CASSEIMSSKFYEQYF.

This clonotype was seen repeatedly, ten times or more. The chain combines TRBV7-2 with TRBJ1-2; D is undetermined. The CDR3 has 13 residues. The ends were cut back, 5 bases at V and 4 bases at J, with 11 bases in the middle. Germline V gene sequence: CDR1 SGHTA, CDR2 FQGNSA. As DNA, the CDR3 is TGTGCCAGCAGCCAAACAGTATCCTATGGCTACACCTTC. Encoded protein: CASSQTVSYGYTF.

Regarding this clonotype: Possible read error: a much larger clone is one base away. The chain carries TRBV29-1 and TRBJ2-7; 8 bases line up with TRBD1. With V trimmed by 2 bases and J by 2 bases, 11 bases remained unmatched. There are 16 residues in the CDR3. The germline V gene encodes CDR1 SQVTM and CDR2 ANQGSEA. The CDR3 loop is CSVESRGTGRPYEQYV. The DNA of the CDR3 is TGCAGCGTTGAAAGTAGAGGGACAGGTCGTCCCTACGAGCAGTACGTC.